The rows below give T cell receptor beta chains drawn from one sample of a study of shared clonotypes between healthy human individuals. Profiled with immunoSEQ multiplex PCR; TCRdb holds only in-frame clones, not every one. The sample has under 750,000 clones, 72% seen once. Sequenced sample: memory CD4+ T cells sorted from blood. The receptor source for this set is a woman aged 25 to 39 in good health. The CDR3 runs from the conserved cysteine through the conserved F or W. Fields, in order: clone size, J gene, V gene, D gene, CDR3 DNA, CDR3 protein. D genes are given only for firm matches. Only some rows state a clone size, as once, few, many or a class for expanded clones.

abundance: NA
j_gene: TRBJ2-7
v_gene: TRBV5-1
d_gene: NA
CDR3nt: TGCGCCAGCAGCTGGGGAGGGACATACTACGAGCAGTACTTC
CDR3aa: CASSWGGTYYEQYF

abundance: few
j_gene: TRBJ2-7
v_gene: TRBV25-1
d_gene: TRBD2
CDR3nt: TGTGCCAGCAGTAGGTGGTCTAGCGGGGAGCAGTACTTC
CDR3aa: CASSRWSSGEQYF

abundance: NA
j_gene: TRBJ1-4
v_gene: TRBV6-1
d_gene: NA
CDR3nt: TGTGCCAGCAGTGAATATGCAACTAATGAAAAACTGTTTTTT
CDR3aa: CASSEYATNEKLFF

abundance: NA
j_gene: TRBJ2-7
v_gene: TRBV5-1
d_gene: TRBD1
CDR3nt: TGCGCCAGCAGCTTCGGGGACAGAACCTACGAGCAGTACTTC
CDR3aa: CASSFGDRTYEQYF

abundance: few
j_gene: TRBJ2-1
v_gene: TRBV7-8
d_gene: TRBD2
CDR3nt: TGTGCCAGCAGCCCCACCCGAGCGGGAGGGCCGCTTGAGCAGTTCTTC
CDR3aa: CASSPTRAGGPLEQFF

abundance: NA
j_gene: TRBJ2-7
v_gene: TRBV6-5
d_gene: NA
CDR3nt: TGTGCCAGCAGGTGGGGGCCCCTGAGCTCCTACGAGCAGTACTTC
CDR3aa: CASRWGPLSSYEQYF

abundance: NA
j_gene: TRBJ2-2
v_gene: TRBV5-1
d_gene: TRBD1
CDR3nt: TGCGCCAGCACTCTCCGGGACAGACCCACCGGGGAGCTGTTTTTT
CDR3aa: CASTLRDRPTGELFF

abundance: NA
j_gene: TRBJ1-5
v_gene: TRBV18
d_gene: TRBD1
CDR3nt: TGTGCCAGCTCTGACCGGGACAGCGACAATCAGCCCCAGCATTTT
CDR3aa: CASSDRDSDNQPQHF

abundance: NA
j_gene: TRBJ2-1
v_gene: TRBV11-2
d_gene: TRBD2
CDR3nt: TGTGCCAGCAGCTTAGGTAGGGTGGTAGGCGGGAGAGGTAATGAGCAGTTCTTC
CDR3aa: CASSLGRVVGGRGNEQFF

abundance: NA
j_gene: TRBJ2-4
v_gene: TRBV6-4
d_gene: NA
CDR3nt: TGTGCCAGCAGTGAAAGCGAGGGAAACATTCAGTACTTC
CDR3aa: CASSESEGNIQYF

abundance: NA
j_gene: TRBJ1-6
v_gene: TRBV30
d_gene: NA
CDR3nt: TGTGCCTGGAGTGTAGACCGGGACGGTGGGGGACGGACCAATTCACCCCTCCACTTT
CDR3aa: CAWSVDRDGGGRTNSPLHF

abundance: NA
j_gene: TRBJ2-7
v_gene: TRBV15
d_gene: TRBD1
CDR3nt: TGTGCCACCAGGGAGACAGGGGTCACCTACGAGCAGTACTTC
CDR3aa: CATRETGVTYEQYF

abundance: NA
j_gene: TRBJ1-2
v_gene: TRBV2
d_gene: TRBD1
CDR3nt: TGTGCCAGCAGTGACCGGGACAGGGGTTACTATGGCTACACCTTC
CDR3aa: CASSDRDRGYYGYTF

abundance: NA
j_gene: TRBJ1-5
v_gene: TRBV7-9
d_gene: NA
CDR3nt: TGTGCCAGCAGCTTTTATGGTCAGCCCCAGCATTTT
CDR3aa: CASSFYGQPQHF

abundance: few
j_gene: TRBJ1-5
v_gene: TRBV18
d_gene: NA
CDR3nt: TGTGCCAGCTCAATGACAGGAGCAAATCAGCCCCAGCATTTT
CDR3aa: CASSMTGANQPQHF

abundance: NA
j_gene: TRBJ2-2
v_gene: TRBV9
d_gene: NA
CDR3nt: TGTGCCAGCAGCGGGAACAGGGCTATGAACACCGGGGAGCTGTTTTTT
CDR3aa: CASSGNRAMNTGELFF

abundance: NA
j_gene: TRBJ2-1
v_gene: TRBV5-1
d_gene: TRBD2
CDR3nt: TGCGCCAGCAGTACGTCTAGCGGGAGCTACAATGAGCAGTTCTTC
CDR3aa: CASSTSSGSYNEQFF

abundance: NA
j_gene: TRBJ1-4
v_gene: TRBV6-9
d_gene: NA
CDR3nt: TGTGCCAGCAGTTATTCGCGGGGAATTAATGAAAAACTGTTTTTT
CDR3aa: CASSYSRGINEKLFF

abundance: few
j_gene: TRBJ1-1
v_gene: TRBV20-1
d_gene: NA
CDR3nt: TGCAGTGCCGATCATGACACTGAAGCTTTCTTT
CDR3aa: CSADHDTEAFF

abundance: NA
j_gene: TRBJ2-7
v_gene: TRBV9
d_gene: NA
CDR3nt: TGTGCCAGCAGCGTCTCTCCGCAGGCAGTGGGCATCGAGCAGTACTTC
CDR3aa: CASSVSPQAVGIEQYF

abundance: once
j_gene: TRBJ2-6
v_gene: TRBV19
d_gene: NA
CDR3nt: TGTGCCAGTAAGGGCAGTAGCTCTGGGGCCAACGTCCTGACTTTC
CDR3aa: CASKGSSSGANVLTF

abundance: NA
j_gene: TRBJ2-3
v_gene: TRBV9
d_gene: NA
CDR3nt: TGTGCCAGCAGCACCGGGGACCTGGGACCGACAGATACGCAGTATTTT
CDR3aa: CASSTGDLGPTDTQYF

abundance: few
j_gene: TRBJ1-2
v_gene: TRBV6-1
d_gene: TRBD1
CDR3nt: TGTGCCAGCAGTGAAGGCGGGACAGGACTTAACTATGGCTACACCTTC
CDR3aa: CASSEGGTGLNYGYTF

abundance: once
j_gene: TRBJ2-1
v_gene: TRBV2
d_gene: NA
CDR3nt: TGTGCCAGCAGTGCGGACAGTTACAATGAGCAGTTCTTC
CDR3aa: CASSADSYNEQFF